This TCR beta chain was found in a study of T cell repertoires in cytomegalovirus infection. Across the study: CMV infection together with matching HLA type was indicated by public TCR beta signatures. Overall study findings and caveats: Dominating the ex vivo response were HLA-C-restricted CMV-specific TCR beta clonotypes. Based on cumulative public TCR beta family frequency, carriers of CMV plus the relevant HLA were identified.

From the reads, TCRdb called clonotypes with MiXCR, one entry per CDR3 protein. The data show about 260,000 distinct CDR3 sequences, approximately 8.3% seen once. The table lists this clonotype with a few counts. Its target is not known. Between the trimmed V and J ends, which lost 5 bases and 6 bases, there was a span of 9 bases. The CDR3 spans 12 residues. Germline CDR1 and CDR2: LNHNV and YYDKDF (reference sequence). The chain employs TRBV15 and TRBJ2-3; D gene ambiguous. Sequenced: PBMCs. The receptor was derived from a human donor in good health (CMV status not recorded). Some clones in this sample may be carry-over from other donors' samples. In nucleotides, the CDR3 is TGTGCCACCAGCCCTAATTACGATACGCAGTATTTT. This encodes CATSPNYDTQYF.